The sequence of this TCR beta chain was determined in a study of T cell responses to AZD1222 COVID-19 vaccine. CDR1 is SNHLY and CDR2 is FYNNEI in the germline V gene. This CDR3 contains 14 residues. Trimming cost V 7 bases and J 0 bases, with 9 bases left between them. The method was immunoSEQ multiplex PCR; TCRdb's version includes in-frame clones alone and lacks a portion of them. The sample consists of fewer than 150,000 clones, roughly 87% of them appearing once. The source is an adult in good health. The genes are TRBV2 and TRBJ2-2; D is unclear. The material was peripheral blood, obtained on day 0 of AZD1222 vaccination. The CDR3 bases are TGTGCCAGCAAGACCCAGACGAACACCGGGGAGCTGTTTTTT. Translation: CASKTQTNTGELFF. The whole variable domain, filled in from reference TRBV2 and TRBJ2-2, reads EPEVTQTPSHQVTQMGQEVILRCVPISNHLYFYWYRQILGQKVEFLVSFYNNEISEKSEIFDDQFSVERPDGSNFTLKIRSTKLEDSAMYFCASKTQTNTGELFFGEGSRLTVL.